This TCR beta chain was captured in a study of T-cell reconstitution after alpha-beta-depleted transplantation in children. Study-level findings and limits: Several hundred rapidly expanded clones from non-depleted graft cells reportedly supplied alpha-beta T cells about two months post-transplant. In some patients, recipient T cells and intrathymic progenitors surviving conditioning explained high day-60 diversity.

This CDR3 has 14 amino acids. Germline V CDR1 and CDR2: LNHNV, YYDKDF (reference sequence). V gave up 1 base and J gave up 4 bases, with 11 bases separating them. This clonotype was observed a few times. Its cognate antigen is unknown. This sample's TCRbeta library carried unique molecular identifier barcodes. Using its own MiXCR run on the PCR reads, TCRdb lists one record per CDR3 protein. The data contain 500,000 to 750,000 distinct CDR3 sequences, under 15% of them singletons. The sequencing used PBMCs, mostly from graft donor cells, collected 360 days after TCRalphabeta/CD19-depleted stem cell transplant. The source is a male patient between 10 and 17 years old who had a stem cell transplant for acute myeloid leukemia, so the T cells may come from the graft donor. The gene calls are TRBV15 and TRBJ2-7, with D perhaps TRBD1 or TRBD2 (6 bases each). CDR3 in DNA: TGTGCCACCAGCAGAGCGAGGGGGGCGTACGAGCAGTACTTC. Its translation: CATSRARGAYEQYF.